These 4 T cell receptor beta chains share one sample of origin, sequenced in a study of blood T cell repertoires in COVID-19. The repertoire was sequenced with immunoSEQ multiplex PCR; TCRdb's copy has only in-frame clones and lacks some. This sample has tens of thousands of clones; 88% occur once, and the top ten carry under 6%. The sample comprised peripheral blood. The receptors here all came from a human donor in a cohort sampled during active COVID-19.

The V gene is TRBV12-3 or TRBV12-4, the J gene TRBJ2-1; D might be TRBD2 (5 bases). V was trimmed by 1 base and J by 13 bases, leaving 14 bases between them. The CDR3 totals 13 residues. CDR3 DNA: TGTGCCAGCAGTTTAGGGGCGGGTATTGTTCAGTTCTTC. Translated, it gives CASSLGAGIVQFF.

This chain joins TRBV3-1 (or the pseudogene TRBV3-2) and TRBJ2-2; a weak D match, TRBD1 (6 bases). Germline lookup yields CDR1 LGHDT and CDR2 YNNKEL (reference sequence). The CDR3 runs to 14 residues. Deletions cut 6 bases from V and 7 bases from J, with 15 bases between. The CDR3 DNA sequence: TGTGCCAGCAGGACGAACAGGGTTGGCGGGGAGCTGTTTTTT. Translated, it gives CASRTNRVGGELFF.

This clone appeared once. The chain employs TRBV27 and TRBJ2-3; D might be TRBD1 (6 bases). The germline CDR1 and CDR2 sequences are MNHEY and SMNVEV (reference sequence). V was clipped by 1 base and J by 6 bases, with 20 bases between them. The CDR3 has 17 amino acids. The CDR3 DNA reads TGTGCCAGCAGTTTATTTTTTCCTGACAGGTCCGGGGATACGCAGTATTTT. This encodes CASSLFFPDRSGDTQYF.

The chain is built from TRBV5-1 and TRBJ2-2; D possibly corresponds to TRBD1 (6 bases). V was pared by 0 bases and J by 3 bases, with 12 bases between. This CDR3 contains 16 residues. Germline V lookup: CDR1 SGHRS, CDR2 YFSETQ. The CDR3 sequence: CASSLVQGMDTGELFF. The CDR3 region has the DNA TGCGCCAGCAGCTTGGTTCAGGGGATGGACACCGGGGAGCTGTTTTTT.